The 5 T cell receptor beta chains listed next were all sequenced from one sample in a study of cytomegalovirus exposure and HLA in healthy donors. TCRdb's copy holds only in-frame clones and misses some; the assay was immunoSEQ multiplex PCR. The data contain 220,000 or so clones, around 90% of them singletons. Sequenced material: PBMCs. These receptors all come from a woman between 18 and 29 years old in good health and CMV-seropositive.

The V and J genes are TRBV4-1 and TRBJ2-1; 8 bases match TRBD2. This CDR3 region has 15 residues. Germline V gene data show CDR1 as MGHRA and CDR2 as YSYEKL. V was clipped by 4 bases and J by 6 bases; unmatched bases: 8. The CDR3 DNA sequence: TGCGCCAGCAGCCCCTTCGGGAGGGGGTTCAATGAGCAGTTCTTC. This translates into CASSPFGRGFNEQFF.

The rearrangement joins TRBV4-2 to TRBJ2-3; 10 bases align to TRBD2. Unmatched junction bases numbered 7, after V lost 0 bases and J lost 4 bases. Germline V gene lookup returns CDR1 LGHNA and CDR2 YNFKEQ. There are 17 residues in the CDR3. CDR3 in DNA: TGTGCCAGCAGCCAAGAAACCCTAGCGGGAGTGGCAGATACGCAGTATTTT. Protein sequence: CASSQETLAGVADTQYF.

CDR3 in amino acids: CASSPAQAPGNTIYF. Written as DNA, the CDR3 is TGTGCCAGCAGCCCCGCCCAGGCTCCTGGAAACACCATATATTTT. J is TRBJ1-3 and V is TRBV6-6; no reliable D call. Trimming shortened V by 6 bases and J by 2 bases, and 14 bases separated the two germline ends. CDR1 is MNHNY, CDR2 SVGAGI, per germline (reference sequence). This CDR3 is built from 15 residues.

The genes are TRBV4-1 and TRBJ1-1, with a possible D match to TRBD1 (5 bases). Germline CDR1 is MGHRA and CDR2 is YSYEKL. CDR3 length: 13 amino acids. V gave up 3 bases and J gave up 7 bases, with 12 bases separating them. The CDR3 sequence: CASSQVAQGEAFF. In DNA form, the CDR3 reads TGCGCCAGCAGCCAGGTGGCCCAGGGTGAAGCTTTCTTT.

The rearrangement links TRBV27 to TRBJ1-5, with a tentative D call TRBD1 (5 bases). Looked up from germline, CDR1 is MNHEY and CDR2 is SMNVEV (reference sequence). Trimming pared 3 bases from V and 4 bases from J, leaving 13 bases between. The CDR3 contains 15 residues. CDR3 region: CASSFGQAGNQPQHF. The DNA of the CDR3 is TGTGCCAGCAGTTTCGGACAAGCCGGGAATCAGCCCCAGCATTTT.